This is a list of T cell receptor beta chains from one sample in a study of blood T cell repertoires in COVID-19. Clones were sequenced by immunoSEQ multiplex PCR, and TCRdb holds only the in-frame ones, with some missing. Here the sample spans 400,000 to 550,000 clones, around nine tenths being singletons. The material sequenced was PBMCs or T cells enriched from blood (not recorded which). These TCRs come from a woman under 30 with acute COVID-19. Both conserved end residues are part of each CDR3. D genes are given only for firm matches. Not every row has a clone size; where given, it reads once, few, many or a size class.

v_gene: TRBV3-1/TRBV3-2; j_gene: TRBJ2-7; d_gene: TRBD2; abundance: .; CDR3nt: TGTGCCAGCAGCCAAGATTTCCCTAGCGGGGGTTACGAGCAGTACTTC; CDR3aa: CASSQDFPSGGYEQYF
v_gene: TRBV30; j_gene: TRBJ1-3; d_gene: .; abundance: .; CDR3nt: TGTGCCCGACGGACTTCCTCTGGAAACACCATATATTTT; CDR3aa: CARRTSSGNTIYF
v_gene: TRBV20-1; j_gene: TRBJ1-2; d_gene: .; abundance: .; CDR3nt: TGCAGTGGCCTGAATCGAGGTGGCTACACCTTC; CDR3aa: CSGLNRGGYTF
v_gene: TRBV10-2; j_gene: TRBJ1-6; d_gene: .; abundance: .; CDR3nt: TGCGCCAGCAGTGTTTCAGGGAATGCGACACCCCTCCACTTT; CDR3aa: CASSVSGNATPLHF
v_gene: TRBV6-1; j_gene: TRBJ1-6; d_gene: .; abundance: .; CDR3nt: TGTGCCAGCAGTGAAGCGGAAGGTAGGGGGAATTCACCCCTCCACTTT; CDR3aa: CASSEAEGRGNSPLHF
v_gene: TRBV5-8; j_gene: TRBJ1-2; d_gene: .; abundance: few; CDR3nt: TGTGCCAGCAGCTTGGTCCTTAACTATGGCTACACCTTC; CDR3aa: CASSLVLNYGYTF
v_gene: TRBV9; j_gene: TRBJ1-4; d_gene: .; abundance: once; CDR3nt: TGTGCCAGCAGCGTAGGGAAGGGAGGTGGCGAAAAACTGTTTTTT; CDR3aa: CASSVGKGGGEKLFF
v_gene: TRBV28; j_gene: TRBJ2-2; d_gene: TRBD1; abundance: .; CDR3nt: TGTGCCAGCAGTTTTTTGGGACAGGGAGGCACCGGGGAGCTGTTTTTT; CDR3aa: CASSFLGQGGTGELFF
v_gene: TRBV7-3; j_gene: TRBJ2-1; d_gene: .; abundance: .; CDR3nt: TGTGCCAGCAGCTTAGAGCTTGGTGAGCAGTTCTTC; CDR3aa: CASSLELGEQFF
v_gene: TRBV18; j_gene: TRBJ2-5; d_gene: .; abundance: .; CDR3nt: TGTGCCAGCTCACCACGACAGACCCAAGAGACCCAGTACTTC; CDR3aa: CASSPRQTQETQYF
v_gene: TRBV2; j_gene: TRBJ1-1; d_gene: .; abundance: .; CDR3nt: TGTGCCAGCAGACAGGGTGTTGAGGACACTGAAGCTTTCTTT; CDR3aa: CASRQGVEDTEAFF
v_gene: TRBV7-9; j_gene: TRBJ2-7; d_gene: .; abundance: .; CDR3nt: TGTGCCAGCAGCTTAGAGGAGAGGGTAACCTACGAGCAGTACTTC; CDR3aa: CASSLEERVTYEQYF
v_gene: TRBV10-3; j_gene: TRBJ1-2; d_gene: .; abundance: .; CDR3nt: TGTGCCATCACCGGAGGGGCTGGCTACACCTTC; CDR3aa: CAITGGAGYTF
v_gene: TRBV5-1; j_gene: TRBJ1-1; d_gene: .; abundance: .; CDR3nt: TGCGCCAGCAGCTTATCTAACCCGCCCGACACTGAAGCTTTCTTT; CDR3aa: CASSLSNPPDTEAFF
v_gene: TRBV12-3/TRBV12-4; j_gene: TRBJ2-7; d_gene: .; abundance: .; CDR3nt: TGTGCCAGCAGTCCCTCGACAGTATACGAGCAGTACTTC; CDR3aa: CASSPSTVYEQYF
v_gene: TRBV28; j_gene: TRBJ2-7; d_gene: TRBD1; abundance: once; CDR3nt: TGTGCCAGCAGTTCCCCGGAGCCGGCGCCGGACAGGATAATCTACGAGCAGTACTTC; CDR3aa: CASSSPEPAPDRIIYEQYF
v_gene: TRBV10-3; j_gene: TRBJ1-6; d_gene: .; abundance: .; CDR3nt: TGTGCCATCACGGGTACGGAGAATTCACCCCTCCACTTT; CDR3aa: CAITGTENSPLHF
v_gene: TRBV14; j_gene: TRBJ2-1; d_gene: TRBD2; abundance: .; CDR3nt: TGTGCCAGCAGCCAAGATGGGACTAGGCAGTTCTTC; CDR3aa: CASSQDGTRQFF
v_gene: TRBV28; j_gene: TRBJ1-2; d_gene: TRBD1; abundance: once; CDR3nt: TGTGCCAGCAGCAGGGACAGCTCCTATGGCTACACCTTC; CDR3aa: CASSRDSSYGYTF
v_gene: TRBV5-1; j_gene: TRBJ2-1; d_gene: .; abundance: .; CDR3nt: TGCGCCAGCAGTTCCGGGACTGACTCCTACAATGAGCAGTTCTTC; CDR3aa: CASSSGTDSYNEQFF
v_gene: TRBV9; j_gene: TRBJ2-7; d_gene: .; abundance: .; CDR3nt: TGTGCCAGCAGCCCCAGACAGGGACTTTTCTCCTACGAGCAGTACTTC; CDR3aa: CASSPRQGLFSYEQYF
v_gene: TRBV5-1; j_gene: TRBJ1-1; d_gene: .; abundance: .; CDR3nt: TGCGCCAGCACTACGGGAGGAGGGACAATTGAAGCTTTCTTT; CDR3aa: CASTTGGGTIEAFF
v_gene: TRBV5-1; j_gene: TRBJ1-3; d_gene: .; abundance: .; CDR3nt: TGCGCCAGCAGAACGGGGGGCACCTCTGGAAACACCATATATTTT; CDR3aa: CASRTGGTSGNTIYF
v_gene: TRBV9; j_gene: TRBJ2-1; d_gene: TRBD2; abundance: .; CDR3nt: TGTGCCAGCAGCCCTGATCTAGCGGTTTACAATGAGCAGTTCTTC; CDR3aa: CASSPDLAVYNEQFF
v_gene: TRBV5-4; j_gene: TRBJ2-1; d_gene: TRBD2; abundance: .; CDR3nt: TGTGCCAGCAGCTTTACGGGGGGGCTGGATGAGCAGTTCTTC; CDR3aa: CASSFTGGLDEQFF
v_gene: TRBV6-5; j_gene: TRBJ1-2; d_gene: TRBD1; abundance: .; CDR3nt: TGTGCCAGCAGTTTGCGACAGGGGGCAAGCTATGGCTACACCTTC; CDR3aa: CASSLRQGASYGYTF
v_gene: TRBV4-1; j_gene: TRBJ1-4; d_gene: .; abundance: .; CDR3nt: TGCGCCAGCAGCCAAGAGGTCCAGGAAAAACTGTTTTTT; CDR3aa: CASSQEVQEKLFF
v_gene: TRBV18; j_gene: TRBJ2-7; d_gene: TRBD2; abundance: .; CDR3nt: TGTGCCAGCTCACCAGGAGCTAGCGGGATTGAGTACGAGCAGTACTTC; CDR3aa: CASSPGASGIEYEQYF
v_gene: TRBV28; j_gene: TRBJ2-5; d_gene: .; abundance: .; CDR3nt: TGTGCCAGCAGCTTCGGGGGAGGCGAAGAGACCCAGTACTTC; CDR3aa: CASSFGGGEETQYF
v_gene: TRBV29-1; j_gene: TRBJ2-7; d_gene: .; abundance: .; CDR3nt: TGCAGCGTCGCTACGAGATCCTACGAGCAGTACTTC; CDR3aa: CSVATRSYEQYF
v_gene: TRBV12-3/TRBV12-4; j_gene: TRBJ1-1; d_gene: .; abundance: .; CDR3nt: TGTGCCAGCAGCCCTACAGGGTCCACTGAAGCTTTCTTT; CDR3aa: CASSPTGSTEAFF
v_gene: TRBV10-1; j_gene: TRBJ2-1; d_gene: .; abundance: .; CDR3nt: TGCGCCAGCAGTAACAGTCGACCCCCGGTATACAATGAGCAGTTCTTC; CDR3aa: CASSNSRPPVYNEQFF
v_gene: TRBV7-9; j_gene: TRBJ2-4; d_gene: TRBD1; abundance: .; CDR3nt: TGTGCCAGCAGCTTCGGGACAGGGCGAGAAAACATTCAGTACTTC; CDR3aa: CASSFGTGRENIQYF
v_gene: TRBV7-2; j_gene: TRBJ2-3; d_gene: TRBD2; abundance: .; CDR3nt: TGTGCCAGCAGCCGGGGACTAGCGAAACCTAGCACAGATACGCAGTATTTT; CDR3aa: CASSRGLAKPSTDTQYF
v_gene: TRBV5-5; j_gene: TRBJ2-6; d_gene: .; abundance: .; CDR3nt: TGTGCCAGCAGGGTACAGGCTGGGGCCAACGTCCTGACTTTC; CDR3aa: CASRVQAGANVLTF
v_gene: TRBV7-8; j_gene: TRBJ2-2; d_gene: .; abundance: .; CDR3nt: TGTGCCAGCAGCTTAATTGGCGGGGTCACCGGGGAGCTGTTTTTT; CDR3aa: CASSLIGGVTGELFF
v_gene: TRBV14; j_gene: TRBJ2-3; d_gene: .; abundance: .; CDR3nt: TGTGCCAGCAGCCAAGAAGGGGGTCCAGATACGCAGTATTTT; CDR3aa: CASSQEGGPDTQYF
v_gene: TRBV19; j_gene: TRBJ2-3; d_gene: TRBD1; abundance: once; CDR3nt: TGTGCCAGTAGTATTCAGGGGGGCACAGATACGCAGTATTTT; CDR3aa: CASSIQGGTDTQYF
v_gene: TRBV6-5; j_gene: TRBJ1-2; d_gene: .; abundance: .; CDR3nt: TGTGCCAGCAGTTATGCCGGTGATAACTATGGCTACACCTTC; CDR3aa: CASSYAGDNYGYTF
v_gene: TRBV7-9; j_gene: TRBJ1-2; d_gene: TRBD1; abundance: .; CDR3nt: TGTGCCAGCAGCTCCGACAGGGGTATTTTCTATGGCTACACCTTC; CDR3aa: CASSSDRGIFYGYTF
v_gene: TRBV11-2; j_gene: TRBJ1-2; d_gene: .; abundance: .; CDR3nt: TGTGCCAGCAGCACCGTGGGGACTGGCTATGGCTACACCTTC; CDR3aa: CASSTVGTGYGYTF
v_gene: TRBV15; j_gene: TRBJ2-2; d_gene: .; abundance: .; CDR3nt: TGTGCCACCAGCCAAATGGTAGTGACCGGGGAGCTGTTTTTT; CDR3aa: CATSQMVVTGELFF
v_gene: TRBV10-3; j_gene: TRBJ2-3; d_gene: TRBD2; abundance: .; CDR3nt: TGTGCCATCAGTGAGTCAGGAGTAGCGGGACCCTCATTCACAGATACGCAGTATTTT; CDR3aa: CAISESGVAGPSFTDTQYF
v_gene: TRBV15; j_gene: TRBJ2-7; d_gene: .; abundance: few; CDR3nt: TGTGCCACCAGCAGAACCGCAGCGGAAACCTACGAGCAGTACTTC; CDR3aa: CATSRTAAETYEQYF
v_gene: TRBV7-9; j_gene: TRBJ2-2; d_gene: .; abundance: .; CDR3nt: TGTGCCAGCAGCCCACAGCCCACCGGGGAGCTGTTTTTT; CDR3aa: CASSPQPTGELFF
v_gene: TRBV3-1/TRBV3-2; j_gene: TRBJ1-6; d_gene: .; abundance: once; CDR3nt: TGTGCCAGCAGCCTCCGGGGTTCGAAGGATTCACCCCTCCACTTT; CDR3aa: CASSLRGSKDSPLHF
v_gene: TRBV15; j_gene: TRBJ1-1; d_gene: TRBD1; abundance: .; CDR3nt: TGTGCCACCAGCAGGGGACAGGGGGGTGGGACTGAAGCTTTCTTT; CDR3aa: CATSRGQGGGTEAFF
v_gene: TRBV6-2/TRBV6-3; j_gene: TRBJ1-1; d_gene: .; abundance: .; CDR3nt: TGTGCCAGCAGTTATGGCCCGGAGTTACACACTGAAGCTTTCTTT; CDR3aa: CASSYGPELHTEAFF
v_gene: TRBV5-1; j_gene: TRBJ2-5; d_gene: .; abundance: .; CDR3nt: TGCGCCAGCAGCCCCCTGGAACTAGTGGAAGAGACCCAGTACTTC; CDR3aa: CASSPLELVEETQYF
v_gene: TRBV20-1; j_gene: TRBJ2-7; d_gene: TRBD1; abundance: .; CDR3nt: TGCAGTGCTAGTTCGGGGACAGGGTTCTACGAGCAGTACTTC; CDR3aa: CSASSGTGFYEQYF
v_gene: TRBV9; j_gene: TRBJ2-5; d_gene: TRBD2; abundance: .; CDR3nt: TGTGCCAGCAGCGTAAAAATAGCGGGAGCTGAGGAGACCCAGTACTTC; CDR3aa: CASSVKIAGAEETQYF
v_gene: TRBV9; j_gene: TRBJ2-6; d_gene: .; abundance: once; CDR3nt: TGTGCCAGCAGCCCTCACGAGGGACTTTTCTCTGGGGCCAACGTCCTGACTTTC; CDR3aa: CASSPHEGLFSGANVLTF
v_gene: TRBV7-9; j_gene: TRBJ2-5; d_gene: TRBD2; abundance: .; CDR3nt: TGTGCCAGCAGCTTAGGAGTAGCGGGGGTCGCGGAGACCCAGTACTTC; CDR3aa: CASSLGVAGVAETQYF
v_gene: TRBV15; j_gene: TRBJ1-1; d_gene: TRBD1; abundance: .; CDR3nt: TGTGCCACCAGCAGAAAACGGACAGGGAGTAGCACTGAAGCTTTCTTT; CDR3aa: CATSRKRTGSSTEAFF
v_gene: TRBV2; j_gene: TRBJ1-2; d_gene: .; abundance: .; CDR3nt: TGTGCCAGCAGTCTTCAGGGACTAGGGGGCTACACCTTC; CDR3aa: CASSLQGLGGYTF
v_gene: TRBV6-2/TRBV6-3; j_gene: TRBJ2-5; d_gene: TRBD1; abundance: .; CDR3nt: TGTGCCAGCAGTCCCGGGACAGGGAACCAAGAGACCCAGTACTTC; CDR3aa: CASSPGTGNQETQYF
v_gene: TRBV10-1; j_gene: TRBJ2-1; d_gene: TRBD2; abundance: .; CDR3nt: TGCGCCAGCAGTGTTGGAGCGGGAGAAAGGTTCTTC; CDR3aa: CASSVGAGERFF
v_gene: TRBV19; j_gene: TRBJ2-7; d_gene: TRBD1; abundance: .; CDR3nt: TGTGCCAGTAATGATGTAGGACAGGGGGGCAACGAGCAGTACTTC; CDR3aa: CASNDVGQGGNEQYF
v_gene: TRBV7-7; j_gene: TRBJ2-5; d_gene: TRBD1; abundance: .; CDR3nt: TGTGCTAGCAGCTTAGTAGCAGGGGGCGGCGAGACCCAGTACTTC; CDR3aa: CASSLVAGGGETQYF
v_gene: TRBV15; j_gene: TRBJ1-5; d_gene: .; abundance: .; CDR3nt: TGTGCCACCAGCAGAGATTCCTCGGGGGATCAGCCCCAGCATTTT; CDR3aa: CATSRDSSGDQPQHF